Listed below are T cell receptor beta chains from one sample, sequenced in a study of CD8 T cells in Susac syndrome. One entry per CDR3 protein results from TCRdb running MiXCR on the immunoSEQ multiplex PCR reads. The sample carries approximately 300,000 distinct CDR3 sequences, over 75% recorded once. The sample comprised CD8+ T cells from PBMCs. All receptors come from a human donor with multiple sclerosis. Each CDR3 is given with its conserved first and last residue. A D gene is named only where the DNA matches it firmly. The listing skips clone size in some rows; elsewhere it reads once, few, many or a size class.

CSARTPDSTHWLYEQYF TRBV20-1 NA TRBJ2-7 NA
CASSLDGFGQETQYF TRBV7-2 NA TRBJ2-5 NA
CAITGQGQYEQFF TRBV10-3 once TRBJ2-1 TRBD1
CASSQTGLGANYGYTF TRBV4-1 NA TRBJ1-2 NA
CASSQGETGELFF TRBV4-2 NA TRBJ2-2 NA
CASSLDRHTDTQYF TRBV12-3/TRBV12-4 NA TRBJ2-3 TRBD1
CASSQDPRGETQYF TRBV4-3 NA TRBJ2-5 NA
CASSPSASGGYNEQFF TRBV9 NA TRBJ2-1 TRBD2
CASSSILTGGHEQYF TRBV5-4 NA TRBJ2-7 TRBD1
CASSYRVGDEKLFF TRBV6-5 NA TRBJ1-4 NA
CAINPDGGNQPQHF TRBV10-3 NA TRBJ1-5 NA
CASKPGPVHYEQYF TRBV27 NA TRBJ2-7 NA
CSARQTVSYEQYF TRBV20-1 NA TRBJ2-7 NA